This T cell receptor beta chain was captured in a study of neurological immune-mediated disorders. Using its own MiXCR run on the 5' RACE reads, TCRdb lists one record per CDR3 protein. The repertoire holds roughly 60,000 distinct CDR3 sequences, with about 4.2% as singletons. This clonotype was counted at least ten times. The antigen is unknown. The CDR3 is 14 residues long. Trimming cost V 4 bases and J 6 bases; bases outside gene matches: 9. Germline V gives CDR1 SQVTM, CDR2 ANQGSEA. Overall study findings and caveats: In HTLV-1-associated myelopathy, TCR clonal expansion was greatest, whereas multiple sclerosis had the least, falling below healthy controls.

The sequence was collected from a woman in her thirties or forties with multiple sclerosis. The sequenced sample consisted of CD4+ T cells from blood. The V gene is TRBV29-1, the J gene TRBJ2-1; 7 bases are a match to TRBD1. The DNA for the CDR3 is TGCAGCGTTGGAAGGGACAGCCATCGCAATGAGCAGTTCTTC. Protein product: CSVGRDSHRNEQFF.